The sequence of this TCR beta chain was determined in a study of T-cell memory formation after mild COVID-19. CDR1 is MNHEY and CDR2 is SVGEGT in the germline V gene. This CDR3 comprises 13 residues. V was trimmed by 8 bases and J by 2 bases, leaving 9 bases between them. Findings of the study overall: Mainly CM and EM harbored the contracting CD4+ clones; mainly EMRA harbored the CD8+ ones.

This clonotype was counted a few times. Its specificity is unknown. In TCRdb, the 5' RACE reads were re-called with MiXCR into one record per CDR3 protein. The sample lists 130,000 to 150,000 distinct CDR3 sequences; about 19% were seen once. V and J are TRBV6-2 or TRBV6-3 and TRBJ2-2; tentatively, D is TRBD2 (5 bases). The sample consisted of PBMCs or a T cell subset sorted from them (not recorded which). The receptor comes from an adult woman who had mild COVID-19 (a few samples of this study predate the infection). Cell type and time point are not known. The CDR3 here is CASAPGNTGELFF. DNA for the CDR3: TGTGCCAGCGCTCCGGGAAACACCGGGGAGCTGTTTTTT.